The text below deals with one TCR beta chain. As processed by the authors: Reference gene primer amplification in the assay estimated nucleated cell counts. Some clones are missing from TCRdb's copy, which holds only in-frame ones; the method was immunoSEQ multiplex PCR. Clone size and V and J calls were adopted from that table, with D and trimming inferred from the DNA. The repertoire holds roughly 24,000 clones, over 70% seen once, with around 16% in the top ten. The data belong to a study of blood T cell repertoires in COVID-19. V dropped 5 bases and J dropped 0 bases, with 16 bases sitting between them. The CDR3 sequence is 18 residues long. Germline lookup yields CDR1 KGHDR and CDR2 SFDVKD.

The sample consisted of peripheral blood. The chain has TRBV24-1 and TRBJ2-6; the D is unclear. This receptor was obtained from a man older than 75 with active or convalescent COVID-19. The DNA for the CDR3 is TGTGCCACCAGTGGGGCCATAGGCACTCTCTCTGGGGCCAACGTCCTGACTTTC. It encodes CATSGAIGTLSGANVLTF.